This T cell receptor (beta chain) emerged from a study of T-cell memory formation after mild COVID-19. Whole-study findings and limits: Contracting clones, day 15 to 85, had balanced CD4/CD8, and later expanders favored CD4+. CD4+ contracting clones were found mainly in CM and EM, and CD8+ ones in EMRA.

Trimming pared 11 bases from V and 3 bases from J, leaving 13 bases between. This CDR3 region has 12 residues. CDR1 MDHEN and CDR2 SYDVKM come from the germline V gene. TCRdb called the 5' RACE reads again in MiXCR, with one record for every CDR3 protein. The sample contains roughly 450,000 distinct CDR3 sequences, 18% of which appear only once. On this clonotype itself: Its target is unknown.

The gene calls are TRBV28 and TRBJ1-1; D remains unclear. The TCR was taken from a man aged 18 to 29 who had mild COVID-19 (a few samples of this study predate the infection). Cell type and time point are not known. The specimen was PBMCs or a T cell subset sorted from them (not recorded which). The CDR3 nucleotides read TGTGCCTCGGGCAGGCCGGACACTGAAGCTTTCTTT. Translating gives CASGRPDTEAFF.